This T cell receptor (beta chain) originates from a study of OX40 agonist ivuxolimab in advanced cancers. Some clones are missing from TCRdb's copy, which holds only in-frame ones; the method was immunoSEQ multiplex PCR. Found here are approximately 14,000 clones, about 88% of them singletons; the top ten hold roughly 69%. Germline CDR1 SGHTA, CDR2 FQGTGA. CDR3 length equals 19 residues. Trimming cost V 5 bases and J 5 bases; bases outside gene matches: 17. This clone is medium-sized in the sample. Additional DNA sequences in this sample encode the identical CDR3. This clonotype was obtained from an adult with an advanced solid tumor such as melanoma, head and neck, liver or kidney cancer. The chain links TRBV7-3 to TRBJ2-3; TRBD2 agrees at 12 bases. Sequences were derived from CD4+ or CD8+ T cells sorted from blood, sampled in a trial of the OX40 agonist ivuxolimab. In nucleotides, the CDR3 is TGTGCCAGCAGCACACGGACTAGCGGGAAGCCGTACTCCGTAGATACGCAGTATTTT. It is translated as CASSTRTSGKPYSVDTQYF.